These 30 T cell receptor beta chains share one sample of origin, sequenced in a study of blood T cell repertoires in COVID-19. Data came from immunoSEQ multiplex PCR; TCRdb stores just in-frame clones and leaves some out. The repertoire has about 260,000 clones, 87% of them found once; the top ten carry approximately 1.6%. The specimen was peripheral blood. These receptors came from a woman in her thirties or forties who had recovered from COVID-19.

The V gene is TRBV2, the J gene TRBJ1-2; D not resolved. This CDR3 contains 12 residues. Germline V gene data show CDR1 as SNHLY and CDR2 as FYNNEI. The V end lost 6 bases, the J end lost 1 base, and 6 bases lay between the germline ends. In DNA, the CDR3 is TGTGCCAGCAGCCAGGATAACTATGGCTACACCTTC. Its translation: CASSQDNYGYTF.

The chain uses TRBV6-6 and TRBJ1-1, with D unresolved. CDR1 is MNHNY, CDR2 SVGAGI, per germline (reference sequence). V lost 6 bases and J 11 bases, leaving 13 bases between the germline ends. The CDR3 has 11 residues. CDR3 sequence: CASSPTPGAFF. CDR3 nucleotide sequence: TGTGCCAGCAGCCCGACCCCCGGGGCTTTCTTT.

The J gene is TRBJ2-7, the V gene TRBV7-9, with TRBD1 matching over 7 bases. This CDR3 region has 14 residues. The trim removed 1 base at V and 5 bases at J, leaving 5 bases unmatched. The germline V gene encodes CDR1 SEHNR and CDR2 FQNEAQ (reference sequence). CDR3 loop: CASSLVAGGDEQYF. The CDR3 nucleotides read TGTGCCAGCAGCTTAGTGGCAGGGGGTGACGAGCAGTACTTC.

V is TRBV7-2 and J is TRBJ1-1, with 7 bases identical to TRBD1. V lost 5 bases and J lost 0; bases outside the gene matches: 3. From germline, CDR1 is SGHTA and CDR2 FQGNSA. The length of the CDR3 is 14 residues. The CDR3 region is CASSRDSLNTEAFF. The DNA for the CDR3 is TGTGCCAGCAGCCGGGACAGTTTGAACACTGAAGCTTTCTTT. Full variable domain (outside the CDR3, taken from reference TRBV7-2 and TRBJ1-1): GAGVSQSPSNKVTEKGKDVELRCDPISGHTALYWYRQSLGQGLEFLIYFQGNSAPDKSGLPSDRFSAERTGGSVSTLTIQRTQQEDSAVYLCASSRDSLNTEAFFGQGTRLTVV.

This clone was observed many times. The genes are TRBV18 and TRBJ1-1; the D is unclear. V was pared by 2 bases and J by 5 bases, with 9 bases between. Germline CDR1 and CDR2: KGHSH and LQKENI. The CDR3 extends over 13 amino acids. CDR3 sequence: CASSPNGGTEAFF. The DNA of the CDR3 is TGTGCCAGCTCACCAAACGGAGGAACTGAAGCTTTCTTT.

This clone was observed once. This rearrangement joins TRBV7-8 to TRBJ1-6; tentative D call: TRBD1 (5 bases). CDR1 is SGHVS and CDR2 is FQNEAQ in the germline V gene. The CDR3 totals 15 residues. Trimming shortened V by 7 bases and J by 4 bases, and 14 bases separated the two germline ends. CDR3 coding DNA: TGTGCCAGCACCCCGGACACCGGTTATAATTCACCCCTCCACTTT. Residues: CASTPDTGYNSPLHF.

V gene TRBV4-1 combines with J gene TRBJ2-3, with 9 bases aligning to TRBD2. The germline V gene has CDR1 MGHRA and CDR2 YSYEKL. V trimming: 1 base; J trimming: 6 bases; junction bases outside the gene matches: 8. This CDR3 is 16 amino acids long. In DNA form, the CDR3 reads TGCGCCAGCAGCCAAGGGGTAGCGGGGGTGGGGGATACGCAGTATTTT. Residues: CASSQGVAGVGDTQYF.

V is TRBV5-1 and J is TRBJ2-7; TRBD1 agrees at 10 bases. This CDR3 has 14 residues. V dropped 0 bases and J dropped 5; count of bases not matched to a gene: 2. CDR1 and CDR2 from the germline V gene are SGHRS and YFSETQ. The CDR3: CASSLGGTGDEQYF. In DNA form, the CDR3 reads TGCGCCAGCAGCTTGGGGGGGACAGGGGACGAGCAGTACTTC.

The rearrangement uses TRBV7-2 and TRBJ1-5; 8 nucleotides match TRBD1. The germline gives CDR1 SGHTA, CDR2 FQGNSA. V lost 5 bases, J lost 3 bases, and 6 bases stayed unmatched. This CDR3 region has 15 residues. The CDR3 DNA follows: TGTGCCAGCAGCCCGACGGACAGGGACAATCAGCCCCAGCATTTT. Residues: CASSPTDRDNQPQHF.

The chain couples TRBV18 to TRBJ2-7, with TRBD2 matching 10 bases. CDR3 length equals 15 residues. The ends lost 3 bases at V and 6 bases at J; junction bases unmatched: 8. Germline V gene sequence: CDR1 KGHSH, CDR2 LQKENI. The CDR3 nucleotides are TGTGCCAGCTCACCGAGCGGGGGGGCCGGGGGCGAGCAGTACTTC. Its translation is CASSPSGGAGGEQYF.

The chain combines TRBV2 with TRBJ2-1, with D possibly matching TRBD1 (6 bases). V was shortened by 5 bases and J by 3 bases, with 8 bases between the two germline ends. Germline CDR1 reads SNHLY; CDR2 reads FYNNEI. The CDR3 runs 13 residues. DNA for the CDR3: TGTGCCAGCAGTACAGGGTACTACAATGAGCAGTTCTTC. The encoded protein is CASSTGYYNEQFF. The variable domain in full, completed from reference TRBV2 and TRBJ2-1, reads EPEVTQTPSHQVTQMGQEVILRCVPISNHLYFYWYRQILGQKVEFLVSFYNNEISEKSEIFDDQFSVERPDGSNFTLKIRSTKLEDSAMYFCASSTGYYNEQFFGPGTRLTVL.

V usage is TRBV5-1 and J usage is TRBJ2-7, with a tentative D call TRBD2 (6 bases). The germline V and J ends were trimmed by 4 bases and 0 bases, with 14 bases remaining between them. The CDR3 is 15 amino acids. CDR1 and CDR2 (germline): SGHRS, YFSETQ. CDR3 sequence: CASSPPLASSYEQYF. DNA of the CDR3: TGCGCCAGCAGCCCACCCCTAGCGAGCTCCTACGAGCAGTACTTC.

The chain carries TRBV10-1 and TRBJ2-7, with no clear D. The CDR3 covers 14 residues. V lost 4 bases, J lost 0 bases, and 10 bases lay in between. Germline V CDR1 and CDR2: WNHNN, SYGVQD (reference sequence). Written as DNA, the CDR3 is TGCGCCAGCAGTGCCGAGGTCCTCTCCTACGAGCAGTACTTC. Protein: CASSAEVLSYEQYF.

The chain is built from TRBV4-2 and TRBJ1-1; D is ambiguous. The germline gives CDR1 LGHNA, CDR2 YNFKEQ. The CDR3 runs 13 residues. The V end was cut by 5 bases, the J end by 0 bases, with 7 bases between. For the CDR3, the DNA is TGTGCCAGCAGCGCCCAGATGAACACTGAAGCTTTCTTT. Amino acids: CASSAQMNTEAFF.

The chain combines TRBV19 with TRBJ1-1; 7 nucleotides agree with TRBD1. There are 14 residues in the CDR3. Germline V gives CDR1 LNHDA, CDR2 SQIVND (reference sequence). V was clipped by 5 bases and J by 0 bases; unmatched bases: 3. Here the CDR3 reads CASSQGQLNTEAFF. In nucleotides, the CDR3 is TGTGCCAGTAGTCAGGGACAGTTGAACACTGAAGCTTTCTTT.

The chain joins TRBV27 to TRBJ2-1; 8 bases are a match to TRBD1. The trim removed 7 bases at V and 2 bases at J, leaving 7 bases unmatched. Germline V CDR1 and CDR2: MNHEY, SMNVEV (reference sequence). The CDR3 is 15 amino acids. CDR3 nucleotides: TGTGCCAGCAAACTCGGACAGGGACCCTACAATGAGCAGTTCTTC. It is translated as CASKLGQGPYNEQFF.

The chain joins TRBV7-2 to TRBJ1-1, with TRBD1 identical over 7 bases. Per the germline V gene, CDR1 is SGHTA and CDR2 is FQGNSA. After removal of 5 bases from V and 3 bases from J, the junction contained 6 bases not matched to a gene. The length of the CDR3 is 14 residues. The CDR3 spells CASSPTTGYTEAFF. For the CDR3, the DNA is TGTGCCAGCAGCCCTACGACAGGGTACACTGAAGCTTTCTTT.

The V call is TRBV19, the J call TRBJ1-5; D not certain. Germline V lookup: CDR1 LNHDA, CDR2 SQIVND (reference sequence). V was cut by 1 base and J by 0 bases, with 7 bases left in between. The CDR3 has 15 residues. The CDR3 loop is CASSIVGDSNQPQHF. CDR3 nucleotide sequence: TGTGCCAGTAGTATAGTCGGGGATAGCAATCAGCCCCAGCATTTT.

The chain combines TRBV5-4 with TRBJ2-3; a possible D gene is TRBD1 (5 bases). This CDR3 has 14 amino acids. Trimming cost V 2 bases and J 6 bases, with 13 bases left between them. The germline gives CDR1 SGHNT, CDR2 YYREEE (reference sequence). The CDR3 DNA sequence: TGTGCCAGCAGCTTAGATGTGGGGCAGGATACGCAGTATTTT. It specifies CASSLDVGQDTQYF.

This chain uses TRBV20-1 with TRBJ2-7; D might be TRBD1 or TRBD2, each matching 6 bases. V was clipped by 3 bases and J by 3 bases, with 12 bases between them. Per germline, CDR1 DFQATT and CDR2 SNEGSKA (reference sequence). The CDR3 has 13 amino acids. CDR3 sequence (DNA): TGCAGTGCTAGTGGGGGGCCCCTCTACGAGCAGTACTTC. Translating it yields CSASGGPLYEQYF.

J is TRBJ1-2 and V is TRBV7-9; 8 bases are a match to TRBD1. After removal of 5 bases from V and 4 bases from J, the junction contained 6 bases not matched to a gene. CDR1 SEHNR and CDR2 FQNEAQ come from the germline V gene (reference sequence). This CDR3 has 14 residues. CDR3 residues: CASSTKDRVYGYTF. The CDR3, as DNA: TGTGCCAGCAGCACCAAGGACAGGGTCTATGGCTACACCTTC.

The gene calls are TRBV10-3 and TRBJ2-2; D possibly corresponds to TRBD1 (5 bases). CDR1 ENHRY and CDR2 SYGVKD come from the germline V gene. The length of the CDR3 is 15 residues. Trimming pared 3 bases from V and 3 bases from J, leaving 11 bases between. For the CDR3, the DNA is TGTGCCATCAGTGATTTGGGCAGGGACACCGGGGAGCTGTTTTTT. Translated, it gives CAISDLGRDTGELFF.

The chain has TRBV7-9 and TRBJ2-3; 8 bases map to TRBD1. Germline CDR1 and CDR2: SEHNR and FQNEAQ (reference sequence). Unmatched junction bases numbered 6, after V lost 5 bases and J lost 5 bases. The CDR3 length is 14 residues. CDR3 sequence: CASSVRGRVDTQYF. CDR3 sequence (DNA): TGTGCCAGCAGCGTCAGGGGGCGAGTAGATACGCAGTATTTT.

The chain combines TRBV2 with TRBJ1-5, with D perhaps matching TRBD1 (5 bases). Between the trimmed V and J ends, which lost 4 bases and 1 base, there was a span of 11 bases. The CDR3 spans 15 residues. Germline CDR1 and CDR2: SNHLY and FYNNEI. The CDR3 loop is CASSGGSESNQPQHF. For the CDR3, the DNA is TGTGCCAGCAGTGGGGGCAGTGAGAGCAATCAGCCCCAGCATTTT. The full variable domain, its missing parts supplied by reference TRBV2 and TRBJ1-5, is EPEVTQTPSHQVTQMGQEVILRCVPISNHLYFYWYRQILGQKVEFLVSFYNNEISEKSEIFDDQFSVERPDGSNFTLKIRSTKLEDSAMYFCASSGGSESNQPQHFGDGTRLSIL.

V gene TRBV7-8 combines with J gene TRBJ2-7; 8 bases are a match to TRBD1. Germline V gene data show CDR1 as SGHVS and CDR2 as FQNEAQ. There are 15 residues in the CDR3. Unmatched junction bases numbered 5, after V lost 0 bases and J lost 4 bases. CDR3 coding DNA: TGTGCCAGCAGCTTAGCCGGACAGGGTGGGTACGAGCAGTACTTC. This gives the protein CASSLAGQGGYEQYF.

The J gene is TRBJ2-2, the V gene TRBV10-3; maybe TRBD1 (5 bases). V was pared by 5 bases and J by 6 bases, with 10 bases between. Germline lookup yields CDR1 ENHRY and CDR2 SYGVKD. The CDR3 contains 13 residues. The CDR3 region is CAISPGRAGELFF. In DNA, the CDR3 is TGTGCCATCAGTCCAGGGCGCGCCGGGGAGCTGTTTTTT.

V and J are TRBV2 and TRBJ1-3; TRBD1 is a possible D gene (6 bases). CDR1 and CDR2 from the germline V gene are SNHLY and FYNNEI. This CDR3 contains 13 residues. V was trimmed by 6 bases and J by 2 bases, leaving 8 bases between them. The CDR3: CASSQGTGNTIYF. The CDR3 DNA is TGTGCCAGCAGCCAGGGGACTGGAAACACCATATATTTT.

V is TRBV20-1 and J is TRBJ2-3, with a possible D match to TRBD1 (6 bases). V lost 5 bases and J 6 bases, leaving 9 bases between the germline ends. From germline, CDR1 is DFQATT and CDR2 SNEGSKA (reference sequence). The CDR3 extends over 11 amino acids. DNA of the CDR3: TGCAGTGCTCGTACAGGGGATACGCAGTATTTT. It codes for CSARTGDTQYF.

The chain is built from TRBV4-1 and TRBJ2-7, with 8 bases fitting TRBD1. CDR1 is MGHRA and CDR2 is YSYEKL in the germline V gene. This CDR3 is built from 14 residues. The J segment lost 2 bases and the V segment lost 5 bases, leaving 5 bases of the junction unmatched. In nucleotides, the CDR3 is TGCGCCAGCAGCTACGGACAGGGACCCTACGAGCAGTACTTC. It codes for CASSYGQGPYEQYF.

The chain has TRBV9 and TRBJ1-1; no firm D call. Germline assignment: CDR1 SGDLS and CDR2 YYNGEE. The CDR3 totals 14 residues. Trimming cost V 0 bases and J 1 base, with 7 bases left between them. CDR3 amino acids: CASSVAMWNTEAFF. The DNA of the CDR3 is TGTGCCAGCAGCGTAGCTATGTGGAACACTGAAGCTTTCTTT.